This is a list of T cell receptor beta chains from one sample in a study of shared clonotypes between healthy human individuals. Sequenced by immunoSEQ multiplex PCR; TCRdb stores in-frame clones only, minus some. The sample consists of about 2.4 million clones, over 85% of them appearing once. The material sequenced was naive CD4+ T cells from PBMCs. These receptors originate from a man aged 18 to 29 in good health. Some clones in this sample may be carry-over from other donors' samples. The CDR3 runs from the conserved cysteine through the conserved F or W. Each record gives: clone size, J gene, D gene, V gene, CDR3 DNA, CDR3 protein. D genes are given only for firm matches. Some rows mark clone size as missing; the rest say once, few, many or name a class of expanded clone.

>NA|TRBJ1-4|NA|TRBV6-1
TGTGCCAGCACCACGGGCGCGGTTAATGAAAAACTGTTTTTT
CASTTGAVNEKLFF
>NA|TRBJ2-7|NA|TRBV27
TGTGCCAGCAGTTTATCAGCCCGGGGGTCTTCCCTCTACGAGCAGTACTTC
CASSLSARGSSLYEQYF
>NA|TRBJ1-5|NA|TRBV28
TGTGCCAGCGACTCAGATAGCAATCAGCCCCAGCATTTT
CASDSDSNQPQHF
>NA|TRBJ1-1|NA|TRBV5-1
TGCGCCAGCAGCTTGGACAGCCCTAACACTGAAGCTTTCTTT
CASSLDSPNTEAFF
>NA|TRBJ1-4|NA|TRBV10-3
TGTGCCATCATAAGGCTGAGTACTAATGAAAAACTGTTTTTT
CAIIRLSTNEKLFF
>NA|TRBJ1-2|NA|TRBV7-2
TGTGCCAGCAGCTTAGAGACTGGGTATGGCTACACCTTC
CASSLETGYGYTF
>NA|TRBJ1-1|NA|TRBV7-2
TGTGCCAGCGGGTTCCGGGCCAACACTGAAGCTTTCTTT
CASGFRANTEAFF
>NA|TRBJ1-2|NA|TRBV10-1
TGCGCCAGCAGTGAGTCGGCCGGCTCGCCGGGTGGCTACACCTTC
CASSESAGSPGGYTF
>NA|TRBJ2-7|NA|TRBV29-1
TGCAGCGGTAGCTCGGGAGTTGGTTACGAGCAGTACTTC
CSGSSGVGYEQYF
>NA|TRBJ2-5|NA|TRBV5-6
TGTGCCAACAACCGCCAAGAGACCCAGTACTTC
CANNRQETQYF
>NA|TRBJ2-3|TRBD2|TRBV29-1
TGCAGCGTTGAAGATAGCGGGAGGGCAGATACGCAGTATTTT
CSVEDSGRADTQYF
>NA|TRBJ2-3|NA|TRBV5-1
TGCGCCAGCAGCTTGGGAGCGGACCATAGCACAGATACGCAGTATTTT
CASSLGADHSTDTQYF
>NA|TRBJ1-5|TRBD1|TRBV28
TGTGCCAGCAGTTTAGGGACAGGGTTAGGGTATAGCAATCAGCCCCAGCATTTT
CASSLGTGLGYSNQPQHF
>NA|TRBJ2-3|TRBD2|TRBV10-3
TGTGCCATCAGTAACCTACTAGCGGGAGGCACAGATACGCAGTATTTT
CAISNLLAGGTDTQYF
>NA|TRBJ1-5|NA|TRBV2
TGTGCCAGCAGCCTCCAGGGAAGGGGCAATCAGCCCCAGCATTTT
CASSLQGRGNQPQHF
>NA|TRBJ2-3|NA|TRBV27
TGTGCCAGCAGCCGACAGGGGGGACTAGGCACAGATACGCAGTATTTT
CASSRQGGLGTDTQYF
>few|TRBJ1-1|TRBD1|TRBV12-5
TGTGCTAGTGCCCGGGACAGGGTAAGTGAAGCTTTCTTT
CASARDRVSEAFF
>NA|TRBJ1-3|NA|TRBV19
TGTGCCAGTAGTATAGGGGACGGATATTCTGGAAACACCATATATTTT
CASSIGDGYSGNTIYF
>NA|TRBJ2-7|NA|TRBV6-5
TGTGCCAGCAGTTACCGGGCTCCGAACATATACGAGCAGTACTTC
CASSYRAPNIYEQYF
>NA|TRBJ2-2|TRBD2|TRBV4-2
TGTGCCAGCAGCCACCGACTAGCGGAGAACACCGGGGAGCTGTTTTTT
CASSHRLAENTGELFF
>once|TRBJ2-1|TRBD2|TRBV29-1
TGCAGCGTCGACCGGATAGGCCTAAGGACTAGCGGATATTACAATGAGCAGTTCTTC
CSVDRIGLRTSGYYNEQFF
>once|TRBJ1-1|TRBD1|TRBV10-3
TGTGCCATCTTTCTCAGGGGGCCGAACACTGAAGCTTTCTTT
CAIFLRGPNTEAFF
>NA|TRBJ2-1|NA|TRBV5-1
TGCGCCAGCAGCTTTACCCGGACAGATGAGCAGTTCTTC
CASSFTRTDEQFF
>NA|TRBJ2-5|NA|TRBV21-1
TGTGCCAGCAGCTCTCCAGCGGGAGTAGCCGAGACCCAGTACTTC
CASSSPAGVAETQYF
>NA|TRBJ2-3|NA|TRBV2
TGTGCCAGCAGTGAGTGGGACGACGGTACGCAGTATTTT
CASSEWDDGTQYF
>NA|TRBJ1-2|TRBD1|TRBV5-1
TGCGCCAGCAGCCCCGTGCAGGGGGCTACCTATGGCTACACCTTC
CASSPVQGATYGYTF
>NA|TRBJ2-2|TRBD1|TRBV5-1
TGCGCCAGCAGCTTGGTTGCCGGACAGGGAAGGATCGGGGAGCTGTTTTTT
CASSLVAGQGRIGELFF
>NA|TRBJ2-2|TRBD1|TRBV7-9
TGTGCCAGCAGCTTAGGCAGGGGGCGCGGCACCGGGGAGCTGTTTTTT
CASSLGRGRGTGELFF
>NA|TRBJ2-5|NA|TRBV19
TGTGCCAGCAGAGGGACGGCGAAAGGGGAAGAGACCCAGTACTTC
CASRGTAKGEETQYF
>NA|TRBJ1-1|NA|TRBV6-1
TGTGCCAGCAGAAGGCAACTGAACACTGAAGCTTTCTTT
CASRRQLNTEAFF
>NA|TRBJ1-2|TRBD1|TRBV4-1
TGCGCCAGCAGCCACGGGCGACTGAGGGACAGGACTAACTATGGCTACACCTTC
CASSHGRLRDRTNYGYTF
>NA|TRBJ2-1|NA|TRBV7-2
TGTGCCAGCAGCTTAGATTACTCCTACAATGAGCAGTTCTTC
CASSLDYSYNEQFF
>NA|TRBJ1-5|TRBD1|TRBV30
TGTGCCTCCTCCTCGGACAGGGATCAGCCCCAGCATTTT
CASSSDRDQPQHF
>NA|TRBJ1-6|NA|TRBV6-5
TGTGCCAGCAGTTACACTTACCCCGGGATCTCACCCCTCCACTTT
CASSYTYPGISPLHF
>NA|TRBJ2-3|NA|TRBV15
TGTGCCACCAGCAGAGACCCCACAGATACGCAGTATTTT
CATSRDPTDTQYF
>NA|TRBJ2-5|NA|TRBV5-4
TGTGCCAGCAGCCAGAAGAAGGGACAACTCCAAGAGACCCAGTACTTC
CASSQKKGQLQETQYF
>few|TRBJ2-2|NA|TRBV30
TGTGCCTGGAGTGGGAGACACACGATAACCTTAAACACCGGGGAGCTGTTTTTT
CAWSGRHTITLNTGELFF
>NA|TRBJ2-7|NA|TRBV7-9
TGTGCCAGCAGCGTTGAGGGCAGACGGAGCTCCTACGAGCAGTACTTC
CASSVEGRRSSYEQYF
>NA|TRBJ2-1|NA|TRBV7-6
TGTGCCAGCAGCCTCTCTTCGACACTAGGCGCCTTGGGGGAGCAGTTCTTC
CASSLSSTLGALGEQFF
>NA|TRBJ2-5|NA|TRBV15
TGTGCCACCAGCAGAGGAAATCCATACGCAGGAGAGACCCAGTACTTC
CATSRGNPYAGETQYF
>NA|TRBJ2-3|NA|TRBV28
TGTGCCAGCAGTTTATTGGACGGCTTCACAGATACGCAGTATTTT
CASSLLDGFTDTQYF
>NA|TRBJ1-2|TRBD1|TRBV6-5
TGTGCCAGCACCAAGGGACAGGGGACCTATGGCTACACCTTC
CASTKGQGTYGYTF
>NA|TRBJ2-1|TRBD2|TRBV11-3
TGTGCCAGCAGCTTAGACCGGGGGGTATCCAATGAGCAGTTCTTC
CASSLDRGVSNEQFF
>NA|TRBJ1-3|NA|TRBV6-5
TGTGCCAGCAGTTACTCGGGCGCCTCTGGAAACACCATATATTTT
CASSYSGASGNTIYF
>NA|TRBJ2-3|NA|TRBV5-1
TGCGCCAGCAGCAGTGGACTCCGACAAGTCACAGATACGCAGTATTTT
CASSSGLRQVTDTQYF
>NA|TRBJ2-3|TRBD1|TRBV7-2
TGTGCCAGCAGCTCAACCCGGGACAGTACGCAGTATTTT
CASSSTRDSTQYF
>NA|TRBJ2-4|TRBD2|TRBV5-6
TGTGCCAGCAGCCACGATGGGGGGGTCGGCATTCAGTACTTC
CASSHDGGVGIQYF
>NA|TRBJ2-5|TRBD1|TRBV5-1
TGCGCCAGCAGCCAGATCGGACAGGCCCAAGAGACCCAGTACTTC
CASSQIGQAQETQYF
>NA|TRBJ2-2|NA|TRBV5-6
TGTGCCAGCAGTCGCACCGTCACAGGGATGGACACCGGGGAGCTGTTTTTT
CASSRTVTGMDTGELFF
>NA|TRBJ2-1|NA|TRBV28
TGTGCCAGCAGTTTTGGGGGCGGCTACAATGAGCAGTTCTTC
CASSFGGGYNEQFF